These T cell receptor beta chains were read from a single sample in a study of T cell responses to AZD1222 COVID-19 vaccine. Libraries were prepared by immunoSEQ multiplex PCR; TCRdb keeps only in-frame clonotypes and omits some of them. The repertoire holds 120,000 or so clones, less than 95% seen once, with 4.4% in the top ten. Here the sequenced sample was peripheral blood, taken on day 0 of MenACWY control vaccination. These receptor sequences come from an adult in good health. Each CDR3 is given with its conserved first and last residue. D genes are given only for firm matches. Expanded clones are given a class, and other clones once, few, many or no size at all.

v_gene	abundance	d_gene	j_gene	CDR3nt	CDR3aa
TRBV27	.	TRBD1	TRBJ1-2	TGTGCCAGCAGGGGGACAGGGACCCACTATGGCTACACCTTC	CASRGTGTHYGYTF
TRBV19	.	TRBD1	TRBJ1-2	TGTGCCAGTAGTATAGATGCGGACAGGGGGCCAGATGGCTACACCTTC	CASSIDADRGPDGYTF
TRBV11-2	.	.	TRBJ2-6	TGTGCCAGCAGCTTAGTCTTCGGGGCCAACGTCCTGACTTTC	CASSLVFGANVLTF
TRBV5-6	.	.	TRBJ1-1	TGTGCCAGCAGCTTGGCCTCGGCAGGTATGAACACTGAAGCTTTCTTT	CASSLASAGMNTEAFF
TRBV9	.	TRBD2	TRBJ2-2	TGTGCCAGCAGCGACGCGGGGGAGGGCGGGGAGCTGTTTTTT	CASSDAGEGGELFF
TRBV11-2	.	.	TRBJ2-2	TGTGCCAGCAGGCCGACCCTCGGAGGGGAGCTGTTTTTT	CASRPTLGGELFF
TRBV6-2/TRBV6-3	.	.	TRBJ1-1	TGTGCCAGCAGTTACCCGAACGACAGACAGGCTGCTTTCTTT	CASSYPNDRQAAFF
TRBV27	.	.	TRBJ2-2	TGTGCCAGCAGTTTATCCATGGGGACCGGGGAGCTGTTTTTT	CASSLSMGTGELFF
TRBV7-2	.	TRBD2	TRBJ2-4	TGTGCCAGCAGCTTCACCGGGACTAGCGGAAAAAACATTCAGTACTTC	CASSFTGTSGKNIQYF
TRBV7-8	once	TRBD1	TRBJ1-6	TGTGCCAGCAGCTTAGCGTGGGACAGGGGGGATAATTCACCCCTCCACTTT	CASSLAWDRGDNSPLHF
TRBV14	once	.	TRBJ2-2	TGTGCCAGCAGCCAGGGGATGTGGGCCGGGGAGCTGTTTTTT	CASSQGMWAGELFF
TRBV12-3/TRBV12-4	few	.	TRBJ2-1	TGTGCCAGCAGTATTCAGAAGGCGAATGAGCAGTTCTTC	CASSIQKANEQFF
TRBV3-1/TRBV3-2	.	TRBD1	TRBJ2-5	TGTGCCAGCAGCCAAGTTTACAGGGGGAGTGAGACCCAGTACTTC	CASSQVYRGSETQYF
TRBV5-1	.	.	TRBJ1-6	TGCGCCAGCAGCTTGGAGGGGACCTATAATTCACCCCTCCACTTT	CASSLEGTYNSPLHF
TRBV5-1	.	TRBD2	TRBJ2-4	TGCGCCAGCAGCTACGGGGGTAGCGGGAGCAACAAAAACATTCAGTACTTC	CASSYGGSGSNKNIQYF
TRBV15	.	TRBD2	TRBJ2-1	TGTGCCACCAGCACTCGTGGGACTAGCGGGAGGGCCCTCAATGAGCAGTTCTTC	CATSTRGTSGRALNEQFF
TRBV2	.	TRBD1	TRBJ1-2	TGTGCCAGCACCCAAGACCTCAGGGGGCTGGGCTATGGCTACACCTTC	CASTQDLRGLGYGYTF
TRBV5-1	.	.	TRBJ2-2	TGCGCCAGCATCCCCGGCGGGCACGATAGAAGCGGGGAGCTGTTTTTT	CASIPGGHDRSGELFF
TRBV6-1	.	.	TRBJ1-5	TGTGCCAGCAGTGAAGGGTCAAATCAGCCCCAGCATTTT	CASSEGSNQPQHF
TRBV5-8	.	.	TRBJ2-7	TGTGCCAGCAGCCATGAGACAGTGACCTACGAGCAGTACTTC	CASSHETVTYEQYF
TRBV27	once	.	TRBJ1-2	TGTGCCAGCAGTTTCCGTAATAACTATGGCTACACCTTC	CASSFRNNYGYTF
TRBV7-8	few	.	TRBJ1-5	TGTGCCAGCAGCTTACTGGGGGCGGGCAATCAGCCCCAGCATTTT	CASSLLGAGNQPQHF
TRBV7-8	once	.	TRBJ1-5	TGTGCCAGCGCGGGGGCTGGAAATCAGCCCCAGCATTTT	CASAGAGNQPQHF
TRBV27	.	TRBD2	TRBJ2-5	TGTGCCAGCAGTCCGCGGACTAGCTCCCAAGAGACCCAGTACTTC	CASSPRTSSQETQYF
TRBV19	.	TRBD2	TRBJ2-1	TGTGCCAGTACCTTTAGCGGGGGCGAGGACAATGAGCAGTTCTTC	CASTFSGGEDNEQFF
TRBV11-2	.	TRBD2	TRBJ2-1	TGTGCCAGCAGCTTACTAGCGGGGGGGAACCGCGGCGATGAGCAGTTCTTC	CASSLLAGGNRGDEQFF
TRBV28	.	.	TRBJ1-4	TGTGCCAGCAGTTTAACCAGGGACGTTAATGAAAAACTGTTTTTT	CASSLTRDVNEKLFF
TRBV6-5	.	TRBD2	TRBJ2-3	TGTGCCAGCACCACTAGCGGGGGGGCCCCAGATACGCAGTATTTT	CASTTSGGAPDTQYF
TRBV4-3	.	TRBD2	TRBJ2-3	TGCGCCAGCAGCCAAGGCCTAGCGGGGGGGGCAGATACGCAGTATTTT	CASSQGLAGGADTQYF
TRBV19	.	TRBD1	TRBJ2-5	TGTGCCAGTAGTACCTCCGGGACAGGTGGGGTCTCAGAGACCCAGTACTTC	CASSTSGTGGVSETQYF
TRBV3-1/TRBV3-2	.	TRBD1	TRBJ1-1	TGTGCCAGCAGCCAAATTCACACTGGGAGGGGGCGGCTGAACACTGAAGCTTTCTTT	CASSQIHTGRGRLNTEAFF
TRBV28	once	.	TRBJ2-2	TGTGCCAGCCGATCGAGTGGCGGGCCCAACACCGGGGAGCTGTTTTTT	CASRSSGGPNTGELFF